The rows below give T cell receptor beta chains drawn from one sample of a study of blood T cell repertoires in COVID-19. Assay used: immunoSEQ multiplex PCR; TCRdb lists only in-frame clones, some missing. The table includes some 150,000 clones, roughly 78% detected once. The sample was peripheral blood. The receptors come from a man at least 80 years old with acute or convalescent COVID-19. The conserved cysteine and the conserved F or W are not part of the CDR3 here. A row's size may be missing; if present it is once, few, many or a size class.

V	size	J	CDR3
TRBV6-5	NA	TRBJ1-4	ASEGTANEKLF
TRBV19	NA	TRBJ1-1	ASSIEAGLRTEAF
TRBV7-2	NA	TRBJ1-2	ASSLDAGYGYT
TRBV9	few	TRBJ1-5	ASSLGGRQPQH
TRBV4-1	NA	TRBJ2-3	ASSHTGAPGIRTDTQY
TRBV21-1	NA	TRBJ1-2	ASSKAAGQGRVFYGYT
TRBV6-5	NA	TRBJ1-5	ASSYYGGQNQPQH
TRBV6-5	once	TRBJ2-6	ASSQYSGANVLT
TRBV12-5	NA	TRBJ1-1	ASGPRGGAEAF
TRBV7-2	NA	TRBJ2-7	ASSLDVHSYEQY
TRBV2	NA	TRBJ1-6	ASKVGGTSYNSPLH
TRBV7-2	NA	TRBJ2-1	ASTLSHGLAGGSGEQF
TRBV6-1	NA	TRBJ2-3	ASSEILLSGGSTDTQY
TRBV3-1/TRBV3-2	NA	TRBJ2-5	ASSERTKRETQY
TRBV2	NA	TRBJ2-7	ASSSRTGVGEQY
TRBV7-2	NA	TRBJ1-1	ASSLGQGNTEAF
TRBV20-1	NA	TRBJ2-5	SASLGRGRLETQY
TRBV24-1	NA	TRBJ1-3	ATSYGNTIY
TRBV18	NA	TRBJ2-3	ASSPPGVDTQY
TRBV10-3	NA	TRBJ2-3	AISGGRAPTDTQY
TRBV20-1	NA	TRBJ2-1	SASRSTSGGAGSYNEQF
TRBV27	few	TRBJ1-6	ASSRPTGSGSPLH
TRBV29-1	NA	TRBJ1-2	SVDSGQVYGYT
TRBV6-4	NA	TRBJ2-3	ASSDSGVGTDTQY
TRBV6-5	NA	TRBJ1-2	ASSPTGQLYGYT
TRBV29-1	NA	TRBJ2-7	SVEEGQGRGEQY